This entry lists 20 T cell receptor beta chains sequenced from one sample in a study of CD8 T cells in Susac syndrome. An amount of RNA that ranged from roughly 0.45 to 1 ug was reverse transcribed with random hexamers. TCRdb recomputed calls from the immunoSEQ multiplex PCR reads with MiXCR, one row per CDR3 protein. The sample shows some 100,000 distinct CDR3 sequences, about 96% of them seen only once. Specimen: CD8+ T cells from PBMCs. The receptors here all came from a human donor with Susac syndrome.

The table lists this clonotype with a count of one. The chain is built from TRBV4-1 and TRBJ1-1; D gene ambiguous. Germline CDR1 is MGHRA and CDR2 is YSYEKL. Trimming pared 4 bases from V and 4 bases from J, leaving 10 bases between. This CDR3 has 13 residues. The CDR3 is CASSLLSVTEAFF. CDR3 bases: TGCGCCAGCAGCCTTCTGTCGGTCACTGAAGCTTTCTTT.

The rearrangement joins TRBV29-1 to TRBJ1-4; no reliable D call. The CDR3 contains 11 residues. V lost 4 bases and J lost 7, with 7 bases in between. Germline CDR1 SQVTM, CDR2 ANQGSEA. The CDR3 sequence is CSVVGGEKLFF. CDR3 DNA: TGCAGCGTTGTAGGCGGTGAAAAACTGTTTTTT.

V and J are TRBV3-1 and TRBJ1-1; 7 bases are shared with TRBD1. Germline V CDR1 and CDR2: LGHDT, YNNKEL (reference sequence). V shed 6 bases and J 1 base; nucleotides not matched to a gene: 2. The CDR3 loop spans 13 amino acids. CDR3 residues: CASSQGENTEAFF. The CDR3 DNA follows: TGTGCCAGCAGTCAGGGGGAGAACACTGAAGCTTTCTTT.

In DNA, the CDR3 is TGTGCCACCGGGGGAAGATCGACCGGCCAAGTCCAGACCCAGTACTTC. It specifies CATGGRSTGQVQTQYF. The chain couples TRBV28 to TRBJ2-5, with a tentative D call TRBD2 (6 bases). The CDR3 is 16 residues long. CDR1 and CDR2 from the germline V gene are MDHEN and SYDVKM. Deletions cut 10 bases from V and 6 bases from J, with 27 bases between. The variable domain in full, completed from reference TRBV28 and TRBJ2-5, reads DVKVTQSSRYLVKRTGEKVFLECVQDMDHENMFWYRQDPGLGLRLIYFSYDVKMKEKGDIPEGYSVSREKKERFSLILESASTNQTSMYLCATGGRSTGQVQTQYFGPGTRLLVL.

The chain has TRBV24-1 and TRBJ1-5; no clear D. Looked up from germline, CDR1 is KGHDR and CDR2 is SFDVKD. V gave up 7 bases and J gave up 3 bases, with 18 bases separating them. This CDR3 has 16 residues. Here the CDR3 DNA reads TGTGCCACCAGAGAATACCGGGGAGACTTCAATCAGCCCCAGCATTTT. Its translation: CATREYRGDFNQPQHF.

The chain recombines TRBV7-9 with TRBJ2-3; 9 bases match TRBD1. The germline V gene encodes CDR1 SEHNR and CDR2 FQNEAQ (reference sequence). CDR3 length: 15 residues. The J segment lost 2 bases and the V segment lost 5 bases, leaving 5 bases of the junction unmatched. The CDR3 DNA follows: TGTGCCAGCAGCCCCCGGACAGGGGCCACAGATACGCAGTATTTT. This gives the protein CASSPRTGATDTQYF.

The V and J genes are TRBV13 and TRBJ2-5, with unresolved D. The CDR3 has 10 amino acids. Germline CDR1 is PRHDT and CDR2 is FYEKMQ (reference sequence). Between the trimmed V and J ends, which lost 5 bases and 5 bases, there was a span of 3 bases. The CDR3 spells CASSHETQYF. The CDR3 bases are TGTGCCAGCAGCCACGAGACCCAGTACTTC.

The chain recombines TRBV20-1 with TRBJ2-7, with TRBD2 identical over 7 bases. The CDR3 has 12 residues. The V and J ends lost 6 bases and 5 bases, in that order; junction bases with no gene match: 7. CDR1 is DFQATT and CDR2 is SNEGSKA in the germline V gene (reference sequence). The CDR3 region is CSARQREHEQYF. The CDR3 nucleotides read TGCAGTGCGCGTCAGCGGGAACACGAGCAGTACTTC.

This clonotype showed up just once. The chain employs TRBV29-1 and TRBJ1-2; D ambiguous. CDR1 and CDR2 (germline): SQVTM, ANQGSEA. The CDR3 consists of 11 residues. Trimming removed 7 bases at V and 4 bases at J, with 10 bases between. The CDR3 DNA follows: TGCAGCGCGAAAGGAGGCTATGGCTACACCTTC. Protein: CSAKGGYGYTF.

In DNA, the CDR3 is TGTGCCAGCAGCTTAGCGCCTAGACAGGGGAATGAAAAACTGTTTTTT. It yields the protein CASSLAPRQGNEKLFF. The J gene is TRBJ1-4, the V gene TRBV7-6; TRBD1 agrees at 8 bases. The CDR3 sequence is 16 residues long. Germline trimming cut 0 bases from V and 5 bases from J; bases unmatched to any gene: 5. Germline CDR1 reads SGHVS; CDR2 reads FNYEAQ.

In DNA form, the CDR3 reads TGTGCCAGCTCACCACCGACGGCAGGGACCCTAGAGACCCAGTACTTC. The encoded protein is CASSPPTAGTLETQYF. J is TRBJ2-5 and V is TRBV18; perhaps D is TRBD1 or TRBD2 (5 bases each). This CDR3 is 16 amino acids long. Germline CDR1 KGHSH, CDR2 LQKENI. Trimming pared 0 bases from V and 4 bases from J, leaving 15 bases between.

This rearrangement joins TRBV5-6 to TRBJ1-4; D is possibly TRBD1 (5 bases). The CDR3 consists of 11 residues. Germline V CDR1 and CDR2: SGHDT, YYEEEE. V was shortened by 2 bases and J by 11 bases, with 7 bases between the two germline ends. As DNA, the CDR3 is TGTGCCAGCAGCTTCAGGGACAAACTGTTTTTT. Protein sequence: CASSFRDKLFF.

V usage is TRBV20-1 and J usage is TRBJ1-1; no clear D gene. Germline values: CDR1 DFQATT, CDR2 SNEGSKA (reference sequence). V lost 1 base and J 2 bases, leaving 14 bases between the germline ends. CDR3 size: 15 residues. The CDR3 nucleotides read TGCAGTGCTAGAGGCAAACCGCGCAGAAACACTGAAGCTTTCTTT. Translation gives CSARGKPRRNTEAFF.

The V and J genes are TRBV19 and TRBJ1-2; no clear D. V was pared by 3 bases and J by 8 bases, with 16 bases between. Germline V gene data show CDR1 as LNHDA and CDR2 as SQIVND (reference sequence). The CDR3 is 14 amino acids. In nucleotides, the CDR3 is TGTGCCAGTAGTATTCGACGGCCCGCAGCGGGCTACACCTTC. Amino acids: CASSIRRPAAGYTF.

The rearrangement uses TRBV20-1 and TRBJ2-7; 9 bases are a match to TRBD2. This CDR3 has 17 amino acids. Unmatched junction bases numbered 15, after V lost 0 bases and J lost 6 bases. CDR1 and CDR2 from the germline V gene are DFQATT and SNEGSKA (reference sequence). The CDR3 here is CSARDQAIAGVLSEQYF. The DNA of the CDR3 is TGCAGTGCTAGAGATCAGGCTATAGCGGGAGTCTTGTCCGAGCAGTACTTC.

V and J are TRBV3-1 and TRBJ2-3, with 11 bases fitting TRBD2. CDR3 length: 16 residues. V was clipped by 4 bases and J by 1 base; unmatched bases: 4. Germline V gives CDR1 LGHDT, CDR2 YNNKEL (reference sequence). CDR3 DNA sequence: TGTGCCAGCAGCCCTCGACTAGCGGGGCGCACAGATACGCAGTATTTT. Translation: CASSPRLAGRTDTQYF.

This clonotype was recorded a few times. As DNA, the CDR3 is TGTGCCGGGTGTTACGAGCAGTACTTC. This translates into CAGCYEQYF. The chain is built from TRBV19 and TRBJ2-7; no firm D call. Trimming took 11 bases from V and 4 from J, leaving 6 bases between them. There are 9 residues in the CDR3. The germline CDR1 and CDR2 sequences are LNHDA and SQIVND (reference sequence).

V usage is TRBV9 and J usage is TRBJ1-6, with TRBD1 identical over 7 bases. Germline-derived CDR1 and CDR2 are SGDLS and YYNGEE. The CDR3 covers 15 residues. J gave up 5 bases and V 0 bases, and 2 bases lay outside the gene matches. The CDR3 loop is CASSVVGTDNSPLHF. The CDR3 DNA follows: TGTGCCAGCAGCGTAGTGGGGACAGATAATTCACCCCTCCACTTT.

The rearrangement uses TRBV5-4 and TRBJ2-5; the D gene is possibly TRBD1 (6 bases). Trimming stripped 0 bases from V and 4 bases from J, with 10 bases between. CDR1 and CDR2 from the germline V gene are SGHNT and YYREEE (reference sequence). This CDR3 region has 14 residues. The CDR3 loop is CASSLGGQGETQYF. CDR3 in DNA: TGTGCCAGCAGCTTGGGGGGGCAGGGAGAGACCCAGTACTTC.

The CDR3, as DNA: TGTGCCAGCAGAATTAGAGGGGCAGATACGCAGTATTTT. Translated: CASRIRGADTQYF. The chain uses TRBV3-1 and TRBJ2-3; D may be TRBD1 or TRBD2 (5 bases each). V lost 6 bases, J lost 4 bases, and 11 bases lay in between. The germline CDR1 and CDR2 sequences are LGHDT and YNNKEL (reference sequence). The CDR3 is made up of 13 amino acids.